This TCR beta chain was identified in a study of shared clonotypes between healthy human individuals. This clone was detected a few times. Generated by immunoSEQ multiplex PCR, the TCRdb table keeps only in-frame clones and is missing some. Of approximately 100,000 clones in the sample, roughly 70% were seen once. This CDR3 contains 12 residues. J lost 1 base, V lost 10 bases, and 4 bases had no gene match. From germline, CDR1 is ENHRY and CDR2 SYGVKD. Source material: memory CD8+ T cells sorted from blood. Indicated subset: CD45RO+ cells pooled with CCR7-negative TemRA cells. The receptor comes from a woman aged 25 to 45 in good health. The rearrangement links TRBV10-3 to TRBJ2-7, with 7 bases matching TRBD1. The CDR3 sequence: CATRQGSYEQYF. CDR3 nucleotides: TGTGCCACCCGACAGGGTTCCTACGAGCAGTACTTC.